These 27 T cell receptor beta chains were all obtained from the same sample, sequenced in a study of blood T cells in healthy people across ages. PCR was performed a second time for about 7 to 11 cycles using a sample-barcoded 5' primer and a J-beta primer mix. TCRdb passed the 5' RACE reads through MiXCR, listing each CDR3 protein once. The table has 1.5 million to 2 million distinct CDR3 sequences, 28% seen once. Sequencing input: blood. The receptor source for this set is a woman aged 25 to 45 in good health.

V usage is TRBV29-1 and J usage is TRBJ2-1; TRBD2 agrees at 10 bases. Germline values: CDR1 SQVTM, CDR2 ANQGSEA. V lost 6 bases, J lost 5 bases, and 10 bases stayed unmatched. This CDR3 comprises 15 residues. The CDR3, as DNA: TGCAGCGTCGCCCCCCAACTAGCGGGAAACAATGAGCAGTTCTTC. Its translation: CSVAPQLAGNNEQFF.

The CDR3 DNA reads as TGTGCCACCAACGGACAGGGACCCGACTACGAGCAGTACTTC. Residues: CATNGQGPDYEQYF. This chain links TRBV12-3 or TRBV12-4 with TRBJ2-7, with TRBD1 matching over 8 bases. This CDR3 contains 14 residues. The V and J ends lost 10 bases and 3 bases, in that order; junction bases with no gene match: 11.

This clonotype was found many times. This chain links TRBV6-2 or TRBV6-3 with TRBJ2-1; unclear D gene. Germline-derived CDR1 and CDR2 are MNHEY and SVGEGT. Trimming cost V 6 bases and J 4 bases, with 16 bases left between them. The length of the CDR3 is 15 residues. The DNA of the CDR3 is TGTGCCAGCAGCCAGACTTCGGCACTTTACAATGAGCAGTTCTTC. It translates to CASSQTSALYNEQFF.

The J gene is TRBJ1-2, the V gene TRBV2; the D is unclear. Germline CDR1 and CDR2: SNHLY and FYNNEI. The V gene lost 4 bases and the J gene lost 4 bases, with 10 bases spanning the gap. CDR3 length: 13 amino acids. CDR3 residues: CASSALPGYGYTF. CDR3 in DNA: TGTGCCAGCAGTGCCCTCCCCGGCTATGGCTACACCTTC.

In this sample, this clonotype turned up many times. The chain uses TRBV20-1 and TRBJ2-7, with TRBD1 matching over 8 bases. CDR1 is DFQATT, CDR2 SNEGSKA, per germline (reference sequence). The CDR3 consists of 13 residues. J lost 3 bases, V lost 4 bases, and 5 bases had no gene match. The CDR3 is CSANGQGGYEQYF. The CDR3 nucleotides are TGCAGTGCTAACGGACAGGGAGGCTACGAGCAGTACTTC.

V usage is TRBV20-1 and J usage is TRBJ2-7; tentatively, D is TRBD1 (5 bases). This CDR3 is 11 amino acids long. Germline V gene lookup returns CDR1 DFQATT and CDR2 SNEGSKA (reference sequence). The CDR3 coding sequence is TGCGGGGCTACTCACACCTACGAGCAGTACTTC. As protein: CGATHTYEQYF.

The table lists this clonotype with many counts. The rearrangement links TRBV20-1 to TRBJ2-5; a weak D match, TRBD1 (5 bases). The CDR3 totals 15 residues. Per germline, CDR1 DFQATT and CDR2 SNEGSKA (reference sequence). The V gene lost 1 base and the J gene lost 1 base, with 13 bases spanning the gap. The CDR3 reads CSARAIKGLQETQYF. CDR3 DNA sequence: TGCAGTGCTAGAGCGATCAAGGGGCTCCAAGAGACCCAGTACTTC.

This clonotype was observed at least ten times. This sequence joins TRBV20-1 and TRBJ2-5; 9 nucleotides align to TRBD2. CDR1 is DFQATT, CDR2 SNEGSKA, per germline (reference sequence). This CDR3 has 18 residues. Trimming cost V 0 bases and J 4 bases; bases outside gene matches: 15. The CDR3 region has the DNA TGCAGTGCTAGAGAGCCCCTCGCGGGAGGGCGACGTGGAGAGACCCAGTACTTC. This encodes CSAREPLAGGRRGETQYF.

This clonotype has a handful of counts. The chain couples TRBV7-6 to TRBJ1-4; D possibly corresponds to TRBD1 (5 bases). Germline V gene data show CDR1 as SGHVS and CDR2 as FNYEAQ. V was trimmed by 5 bases and J by 4 bases, leaving 14 bases between them. The CDR3 consists of 15 residues. Here the CDR3 reads CASSLSLRDNEKLFF. CDR3 nucleotide sequence: TGTGCCAGCAGCCTAAGTCTCAGGGATAATGAAAAACTGTTTTTT. The complete variable domain, with remaining parts taken from reference TRBV7-6 and TRBJ1-4, reads GAGVSQSPRYKVTKRGQDVALRCDPISGHVSLYWYRQALGQGPEFLTYFNYEAQQDKSGLPNDRFSAERPEGSISTLTIQRTEQRDSAMYRCASSLSLRDNEKLFFGSGTQLSVL.

Points on this clonotype: A junction end diverges from the germline sequence, so it may reflect a read error. The CDR3 protein is CAGSVDAGGPSDTQYF. The CDR3 DNA reads as TGCGCCGGCAGCGTAGACGCGGGAGGGCCGTCAGATACGCAGTATTTT. The chain has TRBV5-1 and TRBJ2-3, with TRBD2 matching 9 bases. The CDR3 runs 16 residues. CDR1 SGHRS and CDR2 YFSETQ come from the germline V gene.

This clonotype was seen more than once but under ten times. The junction does not match germline at one end; this may be a read error. The chain combines TRBV10-3 with TRBJ2-2, with a tentative D call TRBD1 (5 bases). Germline CDR1 reads ENHRY; CDR2 reads SYGVKD. The CDR3 contains 13 residues. CDR3 sequence reads: CVIRATNTGELFF. The CDR3 nucleotides are TGTGTCATCAGGGCAACGAACACCGGGGAGCTGTTTTTT.

Points on this clonotype: Being one base from a much bigger clone, this may be a read error. This chain connects TRBV15 to TRBJ2-1; no reliable D call. The CDR3 contains 13 residues. With 1 base removed from V and 12 bases from J, the gap between germline ends came to 13 bases. Germline CDR1 is LNHNV and CDR2 is YYDKDF (reference sequence). CDR3: CATSRAQSGVQFF. CDR3 DNA sequence: TGTGCCACCAGCAGAGCCCAATCGGGTGTGCAGTTCTTC.

J is TRBJ2-6 and V is TRBV2, with D possibly TRBD1 on 5 matching bases. The V end lost 2 bases, the J end lost 4 bases, and 9 bases lay between the germline ends. Germline loops: CDR1 SNHLY, CDR2 FYNNEI. There are 15 residues in the CDR3. CDR3 bases: TGTGCCAGCAGTGAACAGGGTCGAGGGGCCAACGTCCTGACTTTC. This translates into CASSEQGRGANVLTF.

This clonotype has a handful of counts. V gene TRBV18 combines with J gene TRBJ2-7, with 11 bases that match TRBD2. Unmatched junction bases numbered 4, after V lost 3 bases and J lost 6 bases. Germline assignment: CDR1 KGHSH and CDR2 LQKENI. The CDR3 is 14 residues long. This chain's CDR3 is CASSPTSGVGEQYF. The CDR3 DNA follows: TGTGCCAGCTCACCGACTAGCGGGGTAGGCGAGCAGTACTTC. Full variable domain (rest looked up from reference TRBV18 and TRBJ2-7): NAGVMQNPRHLVRRRGQEARLRCSPMKGHSHVYWYRQLPEEGLKFMVYLQKENIIDESGMPKERFSAEFPKEGPSILRIQQVVRGDSAAYFCASSPTSGVGEQYFGPGTRLTVT.

The sample holds one count of this clonotype. J is TRBJ2-7 and V is TRBV12-5; 7 nucleotides align to TRBD2. The J call could be wrong; TRBJ2-5 is a better fit for the DNA end. This CDR3 contains 19 residues. Germline CDR1 is LGHNT and CDR2 is FRNRAP. This CDR3 reads CASGLLAAASGSREETQYF. The CDR3 DNA sequence: TGTGCTAGTGGTTTGCTGGCGGCGGCTAGCGGTTCTAGGGAAGAGACCCAGTACTTC.

This rearrangement joins TRBV29-1 to TRBJ2-2; possibly TRBD2 for D (6 bases). Germline assignment: CDR1 SQVTM and CDR2 ANQGSEA. V was trimmed by 6 bases and J by 5 bases, leaving 13 bases between them. There are 13 residues in the CDR3. The chain's CDR3 is CSVRDLITGELFF. The CDR3 DNA reads as TGCAGCGTCCGGGACTTGATTACCGGGGAGCTGTTTTTT.

The chain has TRBV12-3 or TRBV12-4 and TRBJ1-5; 9 bases are a match to TRBD1. This CDR3 contains 14 residues. V shed 2 bases and J 7 bases; nucleotides not matched to a gene: 3. In nucleotides, the CDR3 is TGTGCCAGCAGTTTATTAGACAGGGGGCAGCCCCAGCATTTT. Translating it yields CASSLLDRGQPQHF.

This clonotype was seen repeatedly, ten times or more. The chain is built from TRBV29-1 and TRBJ2-7; D is ambiguous. Germline V gene data show CDR1 as SQVTM and CDR2 as ANQGSEA. The CDR3 runs to 13 residues. V lost 4 bases, J lost 4 bases, and 14 bases lay in between. The CDR3 DNA is TGCAGCGTTGTCGGAAGAACTCAGTACGAGCAGTACTTC. Translating gives CSVVGRTQYEQYF.

This clonotype was seen only a few times. J is TRBJ2-3 and V is TRBV2, with D possibly called TRBD1 or TRBD2 (5 bases each). V shed 4 bases and J shed 2 bases, with 13 bases lying between them. The CDR3 runs 15 residues. In germline, CDR1 is SNHLY, CDR2 FYNNEI. The CDR3 DNA reads TGTGCCAGCAGTGGCGCGGCAGGGACCACAGATACGCAGTATTTT. This sequence encodes CASSGAAGTTDTQYF.

As concerns this clonotype: A junction end diverges from the germline sequence, so it may reflect a read error. The chain couples TRBV10-3 to TRBJ2-1; 9 bases fit TRBD2. Germline CDR1 reads ENHRY; CDR2 reads SYGVKD. The CDR3 runs 16 residues. The CDR3 loop is CAISEVVAGAGNEQFF. CDR3 bases: TGCGCCATCAGTGAGGTGGTAGCGGGAGCGGGCAATGAGCAGTTCTTC.

CDR3 nucleotide sequence: TGTGCCAGCAGCATAATTTCAGGGGGGCGCACTGAAGCTTTCTTT. This encodes CASSIISGGRTEAFF. This rearrangement joins TRBV9 to TRBJ1-1; 7 bases are a match to TRBD1. CDR3 length equals 15 residues. Germline V gene data show CDR1 as SGDLS and CDR2 as YYNGEE. With 4 bases clipped from V and 4 bases from J, the junction kept 10 bases outside the gene matches.

This clonotype was observed a few times. The chain employs TRBV7-2 and TRBJ1-4; no clear D gene. CDR1 SGHTA and CDR2 FQGNSA come from the germline V gene. The V end was cut by 3 bases, the J end by 0 bases, with 8 bases between. The CDR3 is 15 residues long. Here the CDR3 reads CASSFIHATNEKLFF. In DNA, the CDR3 is TGTGCCAGCAGCTTTATACACGCAACTAATGAAAAACTGTTTTTT.

This clonotype was seen once. The rearrangement links TRBV4-1 to TRBJ1-3, with D unresolved. There are 17 residues in the CDR3. Trimming removed 4 bases from V and 4 bases from J, with 20 bases in between. Germline CDR1 and CDR2: MGHRA and YSYEKL. CDR3 nucleotides: TGCGCCAGCAGCCCAACGACGATGGACCCTTGGGGAAACACCATATATTTT. Translation gives CASSPTTMDPWGNTIYF.

The chain links TRBV29-1 to TRBJ2-7; 8 bases line up with TRBD1. This CDR3 region has 14 residues. Trimming took 7 bases from V and 0 from J; bases not matched to a gene: 8. CDR1 SQVTM and CDR2 ANQGSEA come from the germline V gene. The CDR3 region is CSAAGQASSYEQYF. The CDR3 nucleotides are TGCAGCGCCGCGGGACAGGCGAGCTCCTACGAGCAGTACTTC.

The CDR3 protein is CASREGLQGSYEQYF. CDR3 in DNA: TGTGCCAGCAGGGAAGGACTGCAAGGCTCCTACGAGCAGTACTTC. V and J are TRBV11-1 and TRBJ2-7; D is possibly TRBD2 (5 bases). CDR3 length equals 15 residues. The germline CDR1 and CDR2 sequences are SGHAT and FQDESV (reference sequence). Trimming left V 6 bases short and J 0 bases short, with 15 bases between.

This clonotype appeared a few times. This sequence joins TRBV27 and TRBJ2-2; weak D call: TRBD2 (7 bases). CDR1 is MNHEY and CDR2 is SMNVEV in the germline V gene (reference sequence). V lost 6 bases to trimming and J lost 3 bases, with 11 bases between them. The CDR3 consists of 14 residues. The DNA of the CDR3 is TGTGCCAGCAGGCGGGGGCCATACACCGGGGAGCTGTTTTTT. Protein product: CASRRGPYTGELFF.

This clonotype was observed at least ten times. This rearrangement joins TRBV5-1 to TRBJ2-7, with 7 bases lining up with TRBD1. The V segment lost 7 bases and the J segment 3 bases; nucleotides outside the gene matches: 13. CDR1 SGHRS and CDR2 YFSETQ come from the germline V gene. The CDR3 totals 15 residues. The CDR3 loop reads CASHRPRQGIYEQYF. The CDR3 DNA reads as TGCGCCAGCCACCGGCCGAGACAGGGTATCTACGAGCAGTACTTC.